This T cell receptor (beta chain) was recovered during a study of regulatory T cells in long-lasting Graves disease. Time point defined: newly diagnosed GD, antithyroid drugs for less than 3 months. Generation of the TCR library employed RNA extracted from PBMCs. iRepertoire HTBI primers and Arm-PCR of CDR3 regions built TCR beta libraries. TCRdb reprocessed the multiplex PCR reads via MiXCR and lists one record per CDR3 protein. In the table there are around 500,000 distinct CDR3 sequences, around 12% of which are singletons. This clonotype is medium-sized in the sample. The germline V and J ends were trimmed by 1 base and 1 base, with 7 bases remaining between them. Germline loops: CDR1 LGHDT, CDR2 YNNKEL (reference sequence). This CDR3 is 14 amino acids long. This sample was also put to use in a study of T cells in Graves' hyperthyroidism and ophthalmopathy. From that second work: Diagnosis rested on symptoms, serum thyroxine and TRAb, thyroid ultrasound, and orbital computed tomography. The TCR CDR3 was amplified in a first-round RT-PCR using the HTBI primer set.

This clonotype was sampled from a woman in her 30s with Graves disease. The sequencing used peripheral blood mononuclear cells (PBMCs), collected at new diagnosis, from a patient treated with antithyroid drugs. The chain combines TRBV3-1 with TRBJ1-1; D perhaps matches TRBD1 (5 bases). CDR3 coding DNA: TGTGCCAGCAGCCAAGCTAGGGGGAACACTGAAGCTTTCTTT. Translated: CASSQARGNTEAFF.